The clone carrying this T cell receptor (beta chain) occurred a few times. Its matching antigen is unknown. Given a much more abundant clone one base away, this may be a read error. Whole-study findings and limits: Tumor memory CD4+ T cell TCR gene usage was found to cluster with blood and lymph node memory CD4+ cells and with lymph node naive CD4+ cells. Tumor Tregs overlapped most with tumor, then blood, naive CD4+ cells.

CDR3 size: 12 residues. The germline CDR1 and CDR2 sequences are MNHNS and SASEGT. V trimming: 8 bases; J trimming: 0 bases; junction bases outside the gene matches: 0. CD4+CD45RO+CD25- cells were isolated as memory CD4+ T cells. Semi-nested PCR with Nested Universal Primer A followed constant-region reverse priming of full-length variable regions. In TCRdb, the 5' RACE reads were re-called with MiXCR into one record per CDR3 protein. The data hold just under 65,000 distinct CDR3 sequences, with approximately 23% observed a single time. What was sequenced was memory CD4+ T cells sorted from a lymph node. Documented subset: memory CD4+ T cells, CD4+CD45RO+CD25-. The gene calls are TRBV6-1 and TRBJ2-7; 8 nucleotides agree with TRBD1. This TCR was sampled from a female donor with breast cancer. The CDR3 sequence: CASDRGSYEQYF. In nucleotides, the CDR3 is TGTGCCAGCGACAGGGGCTCCTACGAGCAGTACTTC.